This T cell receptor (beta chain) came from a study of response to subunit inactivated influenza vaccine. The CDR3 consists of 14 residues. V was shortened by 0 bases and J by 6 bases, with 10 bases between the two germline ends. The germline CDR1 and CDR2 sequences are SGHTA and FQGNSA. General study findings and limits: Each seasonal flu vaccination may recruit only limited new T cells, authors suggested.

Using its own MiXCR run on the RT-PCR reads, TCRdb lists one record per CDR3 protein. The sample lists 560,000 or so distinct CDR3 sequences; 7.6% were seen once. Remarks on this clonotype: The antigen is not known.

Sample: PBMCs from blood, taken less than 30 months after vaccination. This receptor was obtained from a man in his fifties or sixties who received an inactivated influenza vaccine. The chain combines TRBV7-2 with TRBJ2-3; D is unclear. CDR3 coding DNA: TGTGCCAGCAGCTTAGCGATAGGAAGGGATACGCAGTATTTT. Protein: CASSLAIGRDTQYF.